A single sample gave rise to the 13 T cell receptor beta chains below, sequenced in a study of cytomegalovirus exposure and HLA in healthy donors. The PCR employed 60 Vbeta primers together with 13 Jbeta primers. Profiling relied on immunoSEQ multiplex PCR, and the TCRdb table lists in-frame clones only, not all of them. The sample includes roughly 120,000 clones, around 80% of them seen just once. The sample consisted of PBMCs. The receptors derive from a woman aged 60-70 years in good health and CMV-seropositive.

The chain employs TRBV5-1 and TRBJ1-1; D is perhaps TRBD1 (6 bases). The CDR3 runs to 14 residues. Germline CDR1 is SGHRS and CDR2 is YFSETQ. Trimming shortened V by 3 bases and J by 7 bases, and 16 bases separated the two germline ends. The DNA for the CDR3 is TGCGCCAGCAGCTCGGACAGAACACGGGTTGAAGCTTTCTTT. It is translated as CASSSDRTRVEAFF. Drawing the rest from reference TRBV5-1 and TRBJ1-1, the complete variable domain is KAGVTQTPRYLIKTRGQQVTLSCSPISGHRSVSWYQQTPGQGLQFLFEYFSETQRNKGNFPGRFSGRQFSNSRSEMNVSTLELGDSALYLCASSSDRTRVEAFFGQGTRLTVV.

The J gene is TRBJ1-1, the V gene TRBV4-1; D is perhaps TRBD1 (6 bases). Germline values: CDR1 MGHRA, CDR2 YSYEKL. The CDR3 is made up of 19 amino acids. Trimming took 2 bases from V and 0 from J, leaving 22 bases between them. CDR3 sequence reads: CASSQRTGSVVGLNTEAFF. Written as DNA, the CDR3 is TGCGCCAGCAGCCAAAGAACAGGGAGCGTGGTCGGATTGAACACTGAAGCTTTCTTT.

This clone was counted once. V usage is TRBV4-1 and J usage is TRBJ1-3; tentatively, D is TRBD1 (6 bases). This CDR3 comprises 16 residues. With 0 bases removed from V and 2 bases from J, the gap between germline ends came to 11 bases. The V gene's germline CDR1 is MGHRA and CDR2 YSYEKL. CDR3 in amino acids: CASSQDQGGAGNTIYF. The CDR3 coding sequence is TGCGCCAGCAGCCAAGATCAAGGGGGGGCTGGAAACACCATATATTTT.

The chain carries TRBV18 and TRBJ1-2, with D perhaps matching TRBD1 (5 bases). Germline CDR1 reads KGHSH; CDR2 reads LQKENI. The CDR3 loop spans 16 amino acids. Trimming left V 1 base short and J 1 base short, with 13 bases between. Here the CDR3 reads CASSPQAGLLNYGYTF. CDR3 nucleotides: TGTGCCAGCTCACCACAGGCAGGGCTCCTTAACTATGGCTACACCTTC. The variable domain in full, completed from reference TRBV18 and TRBJ1-2, reads NAGVMQNPRHLVRRRGQEARLRCSPMKGHSHVYWYRQLPEEGLKFMVYLQKENIIDESGMPKERFSAEFPKEGPSILRIQQVVRGDSAAYFCASSPQAGLLNYGYTFGSGTRLTVV.

The rearrangement joins TRBV28 to TRBJ1-2, with TRBD1 identical over 7 bases. CDR1 and CDR2 (germline): MDHEN, SYDVKM. The ends lost 8 bases at V and 6 bases at J; junction bases unmatched: 9. The CDR3 is made up of 13 amino acids. CDR3 amino acids: CASRTGGKDGYTF. In nucleotides, the CDR3 is TGTGCCAGCCGGACAGGCGGGAAGGATGGCTACACCTTC.

The chain joins TRBV30 to TRBJ2-7, with a weak D call TRBD2 (5 bases). Trimming shortened V by 2 bases and J by 3 bases, and 5 bases separated the two germline ends. Germline CDR1 and CDR2: GTSNPN and SVGIG (reference sequence). The length of the CDR3 is 11 residues. The CDR3: CAWSRGYEQYF. DNA for the CDR3: TGTGCCTGGAGTCGGGGCTACGAGCAGTACTTC.

The gene calls are TRBV5-4 and TRBJ2-7; TRBD2 might be the D (6 bases). With 0 bases removed from V and 5 bases from J, the gap between germline ends came to 18 bases. The CDR3 extends over 16 amino acids. Germline loops: CDR1 SGHNT, CDR2 YYREEE (reference sequence). The CDR3 region has the DNA TGTGCCAGCAGCTTGGGGGGAGCGGGTCCCCGGAACGAGCAGTACTTC. Translated, it gives CASSLGGAGPRNEQYF.

The chain carries TRBV28 and TRBJ2-1, with 7 bases identical to TRBD1. The CDR3 extends over 14 amino acids. CDR1 is MDHEN, CDR2 SYDVKM, per germline. J lost 3 bases, V lost 6 bases, and 5 bases had no gene match. The CDR3 sequence: CASSYRGIYNEQFF. DNA of the CDR3: TGTGCCAGCAGCTACAGGGGAATCTACAATGAGCAGTTCTTC.

In DNA form, the CDR3 reads TGTGCCAGCAGCTGGCACACTGAAGCTTTCTTT. Translating it yields CASSWHTEAFF. This chain links TRBV5-6 with TRBJ1-1; D uncertain. V was clipped by 3 bases and J by 3 bases, with 3 bases between them. CDR1 and CDR2 from the germline V gene are SGHDT and YYEEEE. This CDR3 is built from 11 residues.

The V and J genes are TRBV2 and TRBJ2-2; TRBD2 is a possible D gene (5 bases). This CDR3 has 14 amino acids. The V end was cut by 7 bases, the J end by 6 bases, with 15 bases between. From germline, CDR1 is SNHLY and CDR2 FYNNEI. The CDR3 here is CASIGVSTPGELFF. The CDR3 coding sequence is TGTGCCAGCATCGGGGTTTCTACTCCCGGGGAGCTGTTTTTT.

The V call is TRBV6-5, the J call TRBJ2-5, with 8 positions matching TRBD1. CDR3 length: 14 amino acids. The junction had 11 bases not matched to a gene; V was cut back by 10 bases and J by 4 bases. Germline V lookup: CDR1 MNHEY, CDR2 SVGAGI. The CDR3 DNA sequence: TGTGCCATCGGACAGGGCCTGGTTGGAGAGACCCAGTACTTC. Translation gives CAIGQGLVGETQYF.

The table lists this clone with a count of one. The CDR3 bases are TGCGCCAGCAGCACGAGCGGGAGTGAGACCCAGTACTTC. This codes for CASSTSGSETQYF. The chain couples TRBV5-1 to TRBJ2-5; TRBD2 agrees at 8 bases. The V gene end was trimmed by 4 bases and the J gene end by 5 bases; junction bases not matched to a gene: 4. Germline CDR1 SGHRS, CDR2 YFSETQ. The CDR3 totals 13 residues.

The rearrangement links TRBV5-8 to TRBJ2-4; 10 nucleotides match TRBD1. The V gene's germline CDR1 is SGHTS and CDR2 YDEGEE. CDR3 length: 16 residues. V trimming: 4 bases; J trimming: 2 bases; junction bases outside the gene matches: 6. This chain's CDR3 is CASSIGQGGTKNIQYF. The CDR3 DNA reads as TGTGCCAGCAGCATCGGACAGGGGGGAACCAAAAACATTCAGTACTTC. Looking up the rest from reference TRBV5-8 and TRBJ2-4 gives the full variable domain: EAGVTQSPTHLIKTRGQQATLRCSPISGHTSVYWYQQALGLGLQFLLWYDEGEERNRGNFPPRFSGRQFPNYSSELNVNALELEDSALYLCASSIGQGGTKNIQYFGAGTRLSVL.